What follows are 3 T cell receptor beta chains derived from one specimen sequenced in a study of spatial heterogeneity in lung cancer. Time point given: sample taken at primary tumor resection. Each CDR3 protein is one row after TCRdb ran MiXCR on the 5' RACE reads. Here the sample spans roughly 13,000 distinct CDR3 sequences, 3.8% being singletons. Sequencing was performed on PBMCs, taken at surgery. The receptors shown here come from a male donor with early-stage non-small cell lung cancer.

In this sample, this clonotype turned up many times. V usage is TRBV6-5 and J usage is TRBJ1-3; D remains unclear. Germline V gene data show CDR1 as MNHEY and CDR2 as SVGAGI. The CDR3 consists of 14 residues. The V end was cut by 6 bases, the J end by 7 bases, with 16 bases between. CDR3 nucleotide sequence: TGTGCCAGCAGCAAATACGTCCCGGGGAACACCATATATTTT. Amino acid sequence: CASSKYVPGNTIYF.

This clonotype was observed many times. The chain carries TRBV10-3 and TRBJ1-2, with D maybe TRBD1 (5 bases). V shed 8 bases and J shed 4 bases, with 17 bases lying between them. Germline values: CDR1 ENHRY, CDR2 SYGVKD. This CDR3 has 14 residues. CDR3 region: CAIGQGALGYGYTF. For the CDR3, the DNA is TGTGCCATCGGTCAAGGGGCGCTTGGCTATGGCTACACCTTC.

Sample share makes this clonotype medium-sized. The rearrangement joins TRBV4-3 to TRBJ2-1; D perhaps matches TRBD2 (6 bases). CDR1 LGHNA and CDR2 YSLEER come from the germline V gene. The germline V and J ends were trimmed by 3 bases and 2 bases, with 32 bases remaining between them. The CDR3 is 22 residues long. CDR3 nucleotides: TGCGCCAGCAGCCAGAGGAGGGTTGGGCTAGCCGTTCATATGGCGCCCTACAATGAGCAGTTCTTC. It is translated as CASSQRRVGLAVHMAPYNEQFF.